The following is a T cell receptor (beta chain) sequence with its context. The antigen is not known. The source of the sample is a study of T-cell reconstitution after alpha-beta-depleted transplantation in children. Study-wide results and limits: T cells produced anew were the main source of T-cell counts and diversity one year after transplant. For some patients, TCRbeta diversity was high at day 60 because of recipient T cells and thymic progenitors that survived. The study reportedly traced alpha-beta T cells about two months after transplant to several hundred expanded graft clones.

This sample's TCRbeta library carried unique molecular identifier barcodes. TCRdb ran MiXCR on the PCR reads and lists one entry per CDR3 protein. The sample carries approximately 230,000 distinct CDR3 sequences, under 30% recorded once. Germline CDR1 and CDR2: LGHNA and YNFKEQ. The CDR3 contains 14 residues. V dropped 3 bases and J dropped 7; count of bases not matched to a gene: 9. The clonotype comes from a female patient aged 2-9 years who had a stem cell transplant for congenital amegakaryocytic thrombocytopenia, so the T cells may come from the graft donor. The sample in question was PBMCs, mostly from graft donor cells, obtained 360 days after TCRalphabeta/CD19-depleted stem cell transplant. The rearrangement links TRBV4-2 to TRBJ2-7; 7 bases fit TRBD1. Here the CDR3 DNA reads TGTGCCAGCAGCCAGACAGGGACGTGGGAAGAGCAGTACTTC. This encodes CASSQTGTWEEQYF.